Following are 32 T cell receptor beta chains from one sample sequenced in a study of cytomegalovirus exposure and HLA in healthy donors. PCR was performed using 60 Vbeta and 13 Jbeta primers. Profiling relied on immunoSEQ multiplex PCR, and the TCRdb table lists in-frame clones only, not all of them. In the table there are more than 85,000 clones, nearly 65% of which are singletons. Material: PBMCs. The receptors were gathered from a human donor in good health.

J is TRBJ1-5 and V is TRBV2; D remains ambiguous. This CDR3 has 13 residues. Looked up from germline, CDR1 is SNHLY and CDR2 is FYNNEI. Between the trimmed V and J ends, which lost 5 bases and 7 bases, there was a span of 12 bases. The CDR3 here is CASSMEGGQPQHF. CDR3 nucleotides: TGTGCCAGCAGTATGGAGGGTGGACAGCCCCAGCATTTT.

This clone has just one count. The CDR3 protein is CASSMFWRRPYEQYF. The CDR3 DNA follows: TGTGCCAGTAGTATGTTTTGGAGGAGGCCCTACGAGCAGTACTTC. This chain uses TRBV19 with TRBJ2-7; a possible D gene is TRBD2 (5 bases). The CDR3 has 15 residues. Trimming took off 3 bases at V and 2 bases at J, with 14 bases between the two ends. Looked up from germline, CDR1 is LNHDA and CDR2 is SQIVND (reference sequence).

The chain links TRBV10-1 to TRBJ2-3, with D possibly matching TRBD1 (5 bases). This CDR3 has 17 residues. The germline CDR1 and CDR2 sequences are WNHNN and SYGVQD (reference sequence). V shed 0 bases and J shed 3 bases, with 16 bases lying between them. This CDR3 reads CASSESMPGKKTDTQYF. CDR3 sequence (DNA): TGCGCCAGCAGTGAGTCGATGCCAGGGAAAAAAACAGATACGCAGTATTTT.

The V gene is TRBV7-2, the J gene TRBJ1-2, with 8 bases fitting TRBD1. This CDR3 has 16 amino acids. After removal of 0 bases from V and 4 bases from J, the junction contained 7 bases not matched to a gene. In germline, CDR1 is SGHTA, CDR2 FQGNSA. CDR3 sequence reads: CASSLAVGQGVYGYTF. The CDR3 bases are TGTGCCAGCAGCTTAGCTGTAGGACAGGGAGTCTATGGCTACACCTTC.

The CDR3 DNA is TGTGCCACCAGCAGAGCAAGACATTTGTACAATGAGCAGTTCTTC. This translates into CATSRARHLYNEQFF. The chain employs TRBV15 and TRBJ2-1; no clear D gene. CDR1 and CDR2 from the germline V gene are LNHNV and YYDKDF (reference sequence). The CDR3 is 15 residues long. The ends were cut back, 1 base at V and 4 bases at J, with 11 bases in the middle.

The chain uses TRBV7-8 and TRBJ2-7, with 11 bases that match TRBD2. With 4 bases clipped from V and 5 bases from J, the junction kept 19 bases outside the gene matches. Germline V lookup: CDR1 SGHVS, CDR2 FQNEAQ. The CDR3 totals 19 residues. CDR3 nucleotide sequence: TGTGCCAGCAGCTCACAGCTGGCTAGCGGGAGGACGCATGAGGACGAGCAGTACTTC. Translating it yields CASSSQLASGRTHEDEQYF.

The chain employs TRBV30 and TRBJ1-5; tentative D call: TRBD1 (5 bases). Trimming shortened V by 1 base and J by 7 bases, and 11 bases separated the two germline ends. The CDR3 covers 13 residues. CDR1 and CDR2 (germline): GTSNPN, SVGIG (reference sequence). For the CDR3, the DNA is TGTGCCTGGAGTGGGGGGGGGAGGCAGCCCCAGCATTTT. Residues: CAWSGGGRQPQHF.

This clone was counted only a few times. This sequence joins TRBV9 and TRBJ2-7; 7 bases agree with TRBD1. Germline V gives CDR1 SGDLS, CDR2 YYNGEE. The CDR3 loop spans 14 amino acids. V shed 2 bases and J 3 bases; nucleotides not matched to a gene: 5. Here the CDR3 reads CASSVSTGYYEQYF. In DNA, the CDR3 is TGTGCCAGCAGCGTGTCGACAGGGTACTACGAGCAGTACTTC.

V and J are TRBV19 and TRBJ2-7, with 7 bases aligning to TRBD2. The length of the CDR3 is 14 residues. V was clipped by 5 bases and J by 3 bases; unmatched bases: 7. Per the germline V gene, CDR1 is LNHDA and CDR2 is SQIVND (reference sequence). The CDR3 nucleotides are TGTGCCAGTAGTCCTACTAGCGCAAGCTACGAGCAGTACTTC. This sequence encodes CASSPTSASYEQYF.

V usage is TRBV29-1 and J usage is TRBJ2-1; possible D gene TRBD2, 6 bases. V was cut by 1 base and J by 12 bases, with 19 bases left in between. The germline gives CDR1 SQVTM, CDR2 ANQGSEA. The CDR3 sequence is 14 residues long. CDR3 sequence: CSVEVVLRQGGQFF. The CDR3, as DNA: TGCAGCGTTGAAGTAGTCCTTAGGCAGGGAGGGCAGTTCTTC.

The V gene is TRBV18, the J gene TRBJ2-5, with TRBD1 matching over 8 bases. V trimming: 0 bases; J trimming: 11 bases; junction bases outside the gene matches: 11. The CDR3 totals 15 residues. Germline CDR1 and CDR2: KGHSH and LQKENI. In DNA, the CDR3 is TGTGCCAGCTCACCACCGGCAGGGGGCCCTAAAGAGCAGTACTTC. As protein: CASSPPAGGPKEQYF.

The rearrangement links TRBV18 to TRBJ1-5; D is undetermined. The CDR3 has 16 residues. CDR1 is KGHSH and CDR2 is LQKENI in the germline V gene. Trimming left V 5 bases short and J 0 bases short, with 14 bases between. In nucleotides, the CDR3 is TGTGCCAGCTCAAACCTCGGCGGGCGTAGCAATCAGCCCCAGCATTTT. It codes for CASSNLGGRSNQPQHF.

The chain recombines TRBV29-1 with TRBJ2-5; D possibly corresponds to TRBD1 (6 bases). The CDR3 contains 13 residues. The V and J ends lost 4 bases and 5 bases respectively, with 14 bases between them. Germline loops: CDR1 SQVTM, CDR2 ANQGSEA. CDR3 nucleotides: TGCAGCGTTGGGACCAGGGGCGGTGAGACCCAGTACTTC. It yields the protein CSVGTRGGETQYF.

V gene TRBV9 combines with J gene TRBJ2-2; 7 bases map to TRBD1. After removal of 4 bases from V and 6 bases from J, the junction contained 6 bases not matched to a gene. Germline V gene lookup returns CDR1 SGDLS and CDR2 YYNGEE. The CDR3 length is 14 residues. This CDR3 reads CASSTGVYAGELFF. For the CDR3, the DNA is TGTGCCAGCAGCACAGGGGTGTACGCCGGGGAGCTGTTTTTT.

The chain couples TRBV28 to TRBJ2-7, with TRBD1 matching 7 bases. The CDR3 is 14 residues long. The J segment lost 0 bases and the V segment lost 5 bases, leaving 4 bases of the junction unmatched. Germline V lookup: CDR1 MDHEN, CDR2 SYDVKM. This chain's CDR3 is CASSQTGTSYEQYF. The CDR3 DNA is TGTGCCAGCAGTCAGACAGGGACCTCCTACGAGCAGTACTTC.

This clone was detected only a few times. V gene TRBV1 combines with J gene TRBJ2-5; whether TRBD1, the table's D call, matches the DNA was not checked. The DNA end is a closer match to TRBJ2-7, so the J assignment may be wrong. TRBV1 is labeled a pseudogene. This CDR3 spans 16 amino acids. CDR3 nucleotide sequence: TGCACCAGCAGCCATGAAACGGGGACAGGGAACTACGAGCAGTACTTC. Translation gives CTSSHETGTGNYEQYF.

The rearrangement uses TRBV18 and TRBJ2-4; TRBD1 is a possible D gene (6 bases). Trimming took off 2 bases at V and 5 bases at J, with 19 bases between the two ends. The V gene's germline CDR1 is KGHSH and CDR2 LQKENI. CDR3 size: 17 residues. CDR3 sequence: CASSPLVGTPSENIQYF. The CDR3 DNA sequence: TGTGCCAGCTCACCATTGGTCGGGACACCCTCCGAAAACATTCAGTACTTC. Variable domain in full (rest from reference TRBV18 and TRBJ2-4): NAGVMQNPRHLVRRRGQEARLRCSPMKGHSHVYWYRQLPEEGLKFMVYLQKENIIDESGMPKERFSAEFPKEGPSILRIQQVVRGDSAAYFCASSPLVGTPSENIQYFGAGTRLSVL.

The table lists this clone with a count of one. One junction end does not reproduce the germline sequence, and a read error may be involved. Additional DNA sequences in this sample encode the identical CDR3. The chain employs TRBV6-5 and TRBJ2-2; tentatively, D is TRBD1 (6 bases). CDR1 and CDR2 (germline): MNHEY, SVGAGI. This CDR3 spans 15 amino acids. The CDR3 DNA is TGTGCTAGCAAATTGTCACAGGGTCTAGTTGGGGAGCTGTTTTTT. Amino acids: CASKLSQGLVGELFF.

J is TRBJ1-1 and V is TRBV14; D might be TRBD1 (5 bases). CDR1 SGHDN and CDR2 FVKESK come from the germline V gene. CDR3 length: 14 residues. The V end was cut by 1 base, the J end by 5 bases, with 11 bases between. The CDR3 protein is CASSQVAGRTEAFF. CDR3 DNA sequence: TGTGCCAGCAGCCAAGTAGCAGGGAGGACTGAAGCTTTCTTT.

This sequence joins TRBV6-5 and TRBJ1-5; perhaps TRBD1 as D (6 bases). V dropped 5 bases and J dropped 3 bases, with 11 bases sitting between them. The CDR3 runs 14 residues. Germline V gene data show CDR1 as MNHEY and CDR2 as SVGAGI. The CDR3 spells CASSPQGINQPQHF. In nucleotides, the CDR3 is TGTGCCAGCAGTCCACAGGGTATCAATCAGCCCCAGCATTTT.

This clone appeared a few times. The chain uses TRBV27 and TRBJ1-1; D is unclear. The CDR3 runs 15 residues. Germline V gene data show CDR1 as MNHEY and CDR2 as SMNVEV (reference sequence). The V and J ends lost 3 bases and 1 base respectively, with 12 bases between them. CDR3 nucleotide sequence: TGTGCCAGCAGTTTGTCCCGCGTTGGGAACACTGAAGCTTTCTTT. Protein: CASSLSRVGNTEAFF.

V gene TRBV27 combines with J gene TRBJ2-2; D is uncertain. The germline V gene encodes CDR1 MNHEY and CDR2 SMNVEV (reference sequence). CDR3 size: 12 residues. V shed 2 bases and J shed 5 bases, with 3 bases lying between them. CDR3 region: CASSLLTGELFF. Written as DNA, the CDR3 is TGTGCCAGCAGTTTACTAACCGGGGAGCTGTTTTTT.

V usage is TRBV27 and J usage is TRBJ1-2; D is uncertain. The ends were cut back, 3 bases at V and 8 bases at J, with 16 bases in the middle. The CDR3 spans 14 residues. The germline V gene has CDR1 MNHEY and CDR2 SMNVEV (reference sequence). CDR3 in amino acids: CASSLSGYLEGYTF. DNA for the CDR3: TGTGCCAGCAGTTTGTCAGGCTACCTCGAGGGCTACACCTTC.

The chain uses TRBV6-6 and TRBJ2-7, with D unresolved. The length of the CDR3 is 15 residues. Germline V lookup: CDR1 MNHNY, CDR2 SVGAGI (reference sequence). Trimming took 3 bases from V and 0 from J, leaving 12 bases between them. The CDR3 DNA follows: TGTGCCAGCAGTTATTTCACAGCCAGCTCCTACGAGCAGTACTTC. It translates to CASSYFTASSYEQYF.

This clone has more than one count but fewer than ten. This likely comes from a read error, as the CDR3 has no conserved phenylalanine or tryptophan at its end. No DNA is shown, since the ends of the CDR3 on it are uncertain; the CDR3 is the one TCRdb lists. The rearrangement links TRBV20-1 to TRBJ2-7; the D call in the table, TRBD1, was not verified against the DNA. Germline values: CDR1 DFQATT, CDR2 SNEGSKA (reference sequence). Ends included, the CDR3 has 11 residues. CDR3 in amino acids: CSAIQDRHQSL.

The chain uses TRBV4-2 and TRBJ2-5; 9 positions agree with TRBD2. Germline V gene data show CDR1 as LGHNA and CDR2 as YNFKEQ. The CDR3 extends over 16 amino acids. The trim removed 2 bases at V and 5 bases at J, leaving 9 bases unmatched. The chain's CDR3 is CASSQIGREGRETQYF. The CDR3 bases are TGTGCCAGCAGCCAAATCGGGCGGGAGGGCCGGGAGACCCAGTACTTC.

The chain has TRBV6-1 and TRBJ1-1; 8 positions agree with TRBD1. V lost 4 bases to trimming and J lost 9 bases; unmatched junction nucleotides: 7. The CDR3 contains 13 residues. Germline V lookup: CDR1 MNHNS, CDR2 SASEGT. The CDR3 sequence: CASSVPGGRKAFF. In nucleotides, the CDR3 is TGTGCCAGCAGTGTCCCAGGGGGCCGGAAAGCTTTCTTT.

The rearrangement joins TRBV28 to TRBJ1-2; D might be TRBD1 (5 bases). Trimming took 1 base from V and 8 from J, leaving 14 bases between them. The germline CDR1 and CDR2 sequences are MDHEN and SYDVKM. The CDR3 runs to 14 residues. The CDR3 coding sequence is TGTGCCAGCAGTTTATTGGGTAGGGGTATCGGCTACACCTTC. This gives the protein CASSLLGRGIGYTF.

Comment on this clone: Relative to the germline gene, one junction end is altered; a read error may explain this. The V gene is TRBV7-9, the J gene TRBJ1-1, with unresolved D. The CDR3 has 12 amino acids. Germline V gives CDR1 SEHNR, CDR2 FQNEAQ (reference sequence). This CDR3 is CTSSTGNTEAFF. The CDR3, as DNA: TGTACCAGCAGCACCGGGAACACTGAAGCTTTCTTT.

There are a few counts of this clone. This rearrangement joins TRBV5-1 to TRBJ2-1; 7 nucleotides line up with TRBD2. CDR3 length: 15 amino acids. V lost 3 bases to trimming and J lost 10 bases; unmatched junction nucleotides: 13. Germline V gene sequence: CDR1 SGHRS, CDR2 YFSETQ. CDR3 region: CASSWSGIAQLEQFF. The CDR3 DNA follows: TGCGCCAGCAGCTGGAGCGGGATCGCCCAATTAGAGCAGTTCTTC.

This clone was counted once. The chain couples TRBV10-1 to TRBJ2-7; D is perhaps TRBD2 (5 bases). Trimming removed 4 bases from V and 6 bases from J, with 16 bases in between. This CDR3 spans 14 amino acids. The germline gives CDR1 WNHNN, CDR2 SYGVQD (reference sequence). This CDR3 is CASSAGLNEGEQYF. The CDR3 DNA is TGCGCCAGCAGTGCCGGACTGAATGAAGGCGAGCAGTACTTC.

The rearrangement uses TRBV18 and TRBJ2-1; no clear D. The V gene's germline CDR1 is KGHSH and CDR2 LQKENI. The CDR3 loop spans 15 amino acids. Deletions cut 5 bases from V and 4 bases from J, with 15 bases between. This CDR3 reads CASSTLTAIYNEQFF. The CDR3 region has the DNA TGTGCCAGCTCAACACTAACCGCTATTTACAATGAGCAGTTCTTC. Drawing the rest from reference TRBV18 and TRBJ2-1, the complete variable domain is NAGVMQNPRHLVRRRGQEARLRCSPMKGHSHVYWYRQLPEEGLKFMVYLQKENIIDESGMPKERFSAEFPKEGPSILRIQQVVRGDSAAYFCASSTLTAIYNEQFFGPGTRLTVL.